Listed below are T cell receptor beta chains from one sample, sequenced in a study of identical twins. TCRdb analysed the 5' RACE reads with MiXCR anew, one entry per CDR3 protein. The table records about 530,000 distinct CDR3 sequences, roughly 15% of them present only once. The same data also contributed to another study, on yellow fever vaccine responses in identical twins.

The sample was CD4+ T cells sorted from blood. Every receptor here comes from a woman aged 18-29 years in good health. Each CDR3 is given with its conserved first and last residue. A D gene is named only where the DNA matches it firmly. Clone sizes are given selectively: once, few, many, or a class where the clone is expanded.

V gene: TRBV5-1; J gene: TRBJ2-2; D gene: TRBD1; clone size: many; CDR3 protein: CASSLALQGATGELFF; CDR3 DNA: TGCGCCAGCAGCTTGGCCCTACAGGGGGCGACCGGGGAGCTGTTTTTT
V gene: TRBV28; J gene: TRBJ2-7; D gene: .; clone size: few; CDR3 protein: CASRPRVSEQYF; CDR3 DNA: TGTGCCAGCAGACCCAGGGTAAGCGAGCAGTACTTC
V gene: TRBV10-3; J gene: TRBJ2-2; D gene: TRBD2; clone size: few; CDR3 protein: CAISEVTSGGANTGELFF; CDR3 DNA: TGTGCCATCAGTGAAGTGACTAGCGGGGGAGCTAACACCGGGGAGCTGTTTTTT
V gene: TRBV12-3/TRBV12-4; J gene: TRBJ2-7; D gene: .; clone size: .; CDR3 protein: CASSLSSVYGELEQYF; CDR3 DNA: TGTGCCAGCAGTTTATCTTCAGTATACGGGGAGCTCGAGCAGTACTTC
V gene: TRBV4-1; J gene: TRBJ2-1; D gene: .; clone size: few; CDR3 protein: CASSQGRGDEQFF; CDR3 DNA: TGCGCCAGCAGCCAAGGGAGGGGCGATGAGCAGTTCTTC
V gene: TRBV11-1; J gene: TRBJ2-1; D gene: TRBD2; clone size: .; CDR3 protein: CASSSGTTRSRNEQFF; CDR3 DNA: TGTGCCAGCAGTTCAGGGACTACCAGGAGTAGGAATGAGCAGTTCTTC
V gene: TRBV27; J gene: TRBJ2-7; D gene: .; clone size: .; CDR3 protein: CASSLRAGAEQYF; CDR3 DNA: TGTGCCAGCAGTTTAAGGGCAGGGGCCGAGCAGTACTTC
V gene: TRBV28; J gene: TRBJ2-5; D gene: .; clone size: .; CDR3 protein: CASSLMDYQETQYF; CDR3 DNA: TGTGCCAGCAGTTTGATGGACTACCAAGAGACCCAGTACTTC
V gene: TRBV12-3/TRBV12-4; J gene: TRBJ2-1; D gene: .; clone size: few; CDR3 protein: CASSPRLGGYNEQFF; CDR3 DNA: TGTGCCAGCAGTCCAAGACTAGGGGGGTACAATGAGCAGTTCTTC
V gene: TRBV12-3/TRBV12-4; J gene: TRBJ2-2; D gene: TRBD1; clone size: .; CDR3 protein: CASSPRQGAGTGELFF; CDR3 DNA: TGTGCCAGCAGTCCACGACAGGGGGCGGGGACCGGGGAGCTGTTTTTT
V gene: TRBV10-3; J gene: TRBJ1-5; D gene: .; clone size: few; CDR3 protein: CATPTRQGGQPQHF; CDR3 DNA: TGTGCCACCCCAACCCGGCAAGGTGGGCAGCCCCAGCATTTT
V gene: TRBV6-1; J gene: TRBJ1-6; D gene: .; clone size: few; CDR3 protein: CASSAAGISPLHF; CDR3 DNA: TGTGCCAGCAGTGCTGCAGGGATTTCACCCCTCCACTTT
V gene: TRBV5-1; J gene: TRBJ2-5; D gene: .; clone size: .; CDR3 protein: CASHPAPQETQYF; CDR3 DNA: TGCGCCAGCCACCCAGCACCTCAAGAGACCCAGTACTTC
V gene: TRBV3-1; J gene: TRBJ2-7; D gene: TRBD2; clone size: .; CDR3 protein: CASSPGLAGRGYEQYF; CDR3 DNA: TGTGCCAGCAGCCCGGGACTAGCGGGAAGGGGGTACGAGCAGTACTTC
V gene: TRBV5-1; J gene: TRBJ2-4; D gene: .; clone size: few; CDR3 protein: CASSTPSVAKNIQYF; CDR3 DNA: TGCGCCAGCAGCACTCCTTCAGTAGCCAAAAACATTCAGTACTTC
V gene: TRBV28; J gene: TRBJ1-1; D gene: TRBD1; clone size: once; CDR3 protein: CASSRTDRVGLFEAFF; CDR3 DNA: TGTGCCAGCAGCCGAACCGACAGGGTTGGGCTGTTTGAAGCTTTCTTT
V gene: TRBV7-6; J gene: TRBJ2-2; D gene: TRBD2; clone size: few; CDR3 protein: CASSPSASGTPGELFF; CDR3 DNA: TGTGCCAGCAGCCCCTCCGCTAGCGGGACGCCCGGGGAGCTGTTTTTT
V gene: TRBV29-1; J gene: TRBJ2-4; D gene: .; clone size: .; CDR3 protein: CSDQTVAGNIQYF; CDR3 DNA: TGCAGCGACCAGACAGTTGCGGGAAACATTCAGTACTTC
V gene: TRBV14; J gene: TRBJ2-3; D gene: .; clone size: few; CDR3 protein: CASSQDWGGITDTQYF; CDR3 DNA: TGTGCCAGCAGCCAAGATTGGGGCGGTATTACAGATACGCAGTATTTT
V gene: TRBV10-3; J gene: TRBJ2-1; D gene: TRBD2; clone size: few; CDR3 protein: CAISESTRTSNEQFF; CDR3 DNA: TGTGCCATCAGTGAGTCGACAAGGACTAGCAATGAGCAGTTCTTC
V gene: TRBV6-2/TRBV6-3; J gene: TRBJ2-7; D gene: .; clone size: .; CDR3 protein: CASSFSRTYEQYF; CDR3 DNA: TGTGCCAGCAGTTTTTCCAGAACCTACGAGCAGTACTTC
V gene: TRBV20-1; J gene: TRBJ1-2; D gene: .; clone size: few; CDR3 protein: CSRPSNYGYTF; CDR3 DNA: TGCAGCCGCCCCTCTAACTATGGCTACACCTTC
V gene: TRBV5-1; J gene: TRBJ2-3; D gene: TRBD2; clone size: .; CDR3 protein: CASSSASGRFTDTQYF; CDR3 DNA: TGCGCCAGCAGCTCAGCTAGCGGGAGGTTTACAGATACGCAGTATTTT
V gene: TRBV2; J gene: TRBJ2-7; D gene: .; clone size: .; CDR3 protein: CASRAGSPYEQYF; CDR3 DNA: TGTGCCAGCAGGGCAGGGTCCCCCTACGAGCAGTACTTC
V gene: TRBV27; J gene: TRBJ1-3; D gene: .; clone size: few; CDR3 protein: CASSPRKGNTIYF; CDR3 DNA: TGTGCCAGCAGTCCCCGCAAGGGAAACACCATATATTTT
V gene: TRBV3-1; J gene: TRBJ2-2; D gene: .; clone size: .; CDR3 protein: CASSPRKQGANTGELFF; CDR3 DNA: TGTGCCAGCAGCCCCAGAAAACAGGGTGCGAACACCGGGGAGCTGTTTTTT
V gene: TRBV6-1; J gene: TRBJ2-1; D gene: TRBD1; clone size: few; CDR3 protein: CASSDRDRGREQFF; CDR3 DNA: TGTGCCAGCAGTGACCGGGACAGGGGGCGAGAGCAGTTCTTC
V gene: TRBV28; J gene: TRBJ2-2; D gene: .; clone size: few; CDR3 protein: CASSSPSGFTGELFF; CDR3 DNA: TGTGCCAGCAGTTCTCCATCGGGGTTTACCGGGGAGCTGTTTTTT
V gene: TRBV3-1; J gene: TRBJ1-4; D gene: .; clone size: few; CDR3 protein: CASSPTIGPGTEKLFF; CDR3 DNA: TGTGCCAGCAGCCCGACGATAGGCCCAGGGACTGAAAAACTGTTTTTT
V gene: TRBV20-1; J gene: TRBJ2-3; D gene: .; clone size: many; CDR3 protein: CSVSPPRDTQYF; CDR3 DNA: TGCAGTGTCAGCCCACCCCGAGATACGCAGTATTTT
V gene: TRBV15; J gene: TRBJ2-1; D gene: .; clone size: few; CDR3 protein: CATSRGLAPSYNEQFF; CDR3 DNA: TGTGCCACCAGCAGAGGGCTAGCGCCCTCCTACAATGAGCAGTTCTTC
V gene: TRBV27; J gene: TRBJ1-5; D gene: .; clone size: few; CDR3 protein: CASSGRDSSGHINNNQPQHF; CDR3 DNA: TGTGCCAGCAGTGGACGAGACAGCTCAGGTCACATCAACAACAATCAGCCCCAGCATTTT
V gene: TRBV7-3; J gene: TRBJ2-1; D gene: TRBD2; clone size: .; CDR3 protein: CASSLTRTSGRTGNEQFF; CDR3 DNA: TGTGCCAGCAGCTTAACGCGGACTAGCGGGAGAACAGGCAATGAGCAGTTCTTC